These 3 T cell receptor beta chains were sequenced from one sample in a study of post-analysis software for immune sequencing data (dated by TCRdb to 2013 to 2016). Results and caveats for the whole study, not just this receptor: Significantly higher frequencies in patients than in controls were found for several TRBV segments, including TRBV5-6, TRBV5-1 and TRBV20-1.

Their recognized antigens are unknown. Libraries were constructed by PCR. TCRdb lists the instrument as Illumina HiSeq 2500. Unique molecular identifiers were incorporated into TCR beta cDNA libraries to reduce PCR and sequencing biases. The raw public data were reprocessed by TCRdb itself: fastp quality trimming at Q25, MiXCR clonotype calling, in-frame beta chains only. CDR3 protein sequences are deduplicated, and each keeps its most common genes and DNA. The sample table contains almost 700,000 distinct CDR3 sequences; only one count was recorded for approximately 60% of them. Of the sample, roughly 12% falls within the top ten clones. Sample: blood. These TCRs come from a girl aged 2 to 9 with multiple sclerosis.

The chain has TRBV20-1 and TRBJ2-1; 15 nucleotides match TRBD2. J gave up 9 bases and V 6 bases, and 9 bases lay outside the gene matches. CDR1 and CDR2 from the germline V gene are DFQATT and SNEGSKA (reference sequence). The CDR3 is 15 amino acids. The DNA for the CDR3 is TGCAGTGCGCGGACTAGCGGGAGGGCCCGGGGTGAGCAGTTCTTC. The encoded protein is CSARTSGRARGEQFF.

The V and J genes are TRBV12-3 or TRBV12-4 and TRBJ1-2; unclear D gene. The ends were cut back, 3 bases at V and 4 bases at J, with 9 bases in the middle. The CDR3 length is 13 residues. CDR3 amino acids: CASSFSIAYGYTF. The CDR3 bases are TGTGCCAGCAGTTTTTCGATCGCCTATGGCTACACCTTC.

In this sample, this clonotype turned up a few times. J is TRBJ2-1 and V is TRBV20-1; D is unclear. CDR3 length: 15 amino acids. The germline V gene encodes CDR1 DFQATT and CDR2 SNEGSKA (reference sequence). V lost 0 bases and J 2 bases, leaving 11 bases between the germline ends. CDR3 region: CSARDYVAAYNEQFF. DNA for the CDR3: TGCAGTGCTAGAGATTATGTAGCCGCCTACAATGAGCAGTTCTTC.